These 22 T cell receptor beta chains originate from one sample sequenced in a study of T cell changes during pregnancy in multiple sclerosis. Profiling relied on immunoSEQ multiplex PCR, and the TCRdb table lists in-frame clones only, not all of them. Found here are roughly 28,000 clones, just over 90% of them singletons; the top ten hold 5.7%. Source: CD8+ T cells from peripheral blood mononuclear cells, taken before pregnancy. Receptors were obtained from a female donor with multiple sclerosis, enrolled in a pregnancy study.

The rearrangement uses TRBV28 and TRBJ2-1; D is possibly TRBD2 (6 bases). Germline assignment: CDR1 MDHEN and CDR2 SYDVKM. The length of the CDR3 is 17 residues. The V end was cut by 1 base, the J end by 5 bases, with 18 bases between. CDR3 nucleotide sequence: TGTGCCAGCAGTTTATTTCGATCCGTAGCGGAAGACAATGAGCAGTTCTTC. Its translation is CASSLFRSVAEDNEQFF. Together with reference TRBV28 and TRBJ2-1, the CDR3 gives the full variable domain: DVKVTQSSRYLVKRTGEKVFLECVQDMDHENMFWYRQDPGLGLRLIYFSYDVKMKEKGDIPEGYSVSREKKERFSLILESASTNQTSMYLCASSLFRSVAEDNEQFFGPGTRLTVL.

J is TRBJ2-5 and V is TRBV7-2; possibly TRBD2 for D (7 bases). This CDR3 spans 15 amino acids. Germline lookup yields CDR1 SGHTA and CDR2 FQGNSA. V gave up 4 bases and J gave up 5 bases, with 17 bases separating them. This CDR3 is CASSSTRGAVETQYF. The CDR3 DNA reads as TGTGCCAGCAGCTCAACCCGGGGGGCCGTGGAGACCCAGTACTTC.

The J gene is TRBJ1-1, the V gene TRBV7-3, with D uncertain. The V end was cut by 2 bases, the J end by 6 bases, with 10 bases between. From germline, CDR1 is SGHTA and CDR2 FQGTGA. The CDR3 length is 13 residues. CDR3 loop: CASSLAPYSEAFF. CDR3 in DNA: TGTGCCAGCAGCTTAGCCCCCTACTCTGAAGCTTTCTTT.

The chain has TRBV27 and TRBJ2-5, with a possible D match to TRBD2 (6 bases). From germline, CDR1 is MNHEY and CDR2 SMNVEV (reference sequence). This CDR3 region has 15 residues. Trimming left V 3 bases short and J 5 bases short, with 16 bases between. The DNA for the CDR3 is TGTGCCAGCAGTTTCGGTAAGGGAGGATGGGAGACCCAGTACTTC. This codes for CASSFGKGGWETQYF.

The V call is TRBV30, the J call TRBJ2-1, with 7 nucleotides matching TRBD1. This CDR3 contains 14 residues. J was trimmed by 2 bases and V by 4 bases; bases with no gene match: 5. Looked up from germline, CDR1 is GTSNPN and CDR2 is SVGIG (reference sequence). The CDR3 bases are TGTGCCTGGAAGACCGGGACAGCCTACAATGAGCAGTTCTTC. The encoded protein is CAWKTGTAYNEQFF.

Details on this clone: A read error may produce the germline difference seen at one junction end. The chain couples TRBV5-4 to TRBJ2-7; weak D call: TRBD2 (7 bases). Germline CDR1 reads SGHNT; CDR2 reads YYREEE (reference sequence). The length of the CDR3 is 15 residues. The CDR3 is CASSQESGGAYEQYF. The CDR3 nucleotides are TGCGCCAGCAGCCAAGAATCGGGGGGCGCCTACGAGCAGTACTTC.

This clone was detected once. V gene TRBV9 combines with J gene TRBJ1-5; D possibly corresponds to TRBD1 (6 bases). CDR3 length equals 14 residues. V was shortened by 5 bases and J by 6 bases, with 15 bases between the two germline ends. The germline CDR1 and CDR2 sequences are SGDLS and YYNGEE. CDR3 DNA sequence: TGTGCCAGCAGTGAAGAGGGGGAAAGTCAGCCCCAGCATTTT. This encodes CASSEEGESQPQHF.

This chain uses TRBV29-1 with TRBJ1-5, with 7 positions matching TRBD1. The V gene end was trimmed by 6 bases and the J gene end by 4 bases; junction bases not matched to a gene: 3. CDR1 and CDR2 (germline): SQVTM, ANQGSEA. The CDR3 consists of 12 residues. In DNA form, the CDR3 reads TGCAGCGTCGGACAGGAAAATCAGCCCCAGCATTTT. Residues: CSVGQENQPQHF.

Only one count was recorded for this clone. The CDR3 spells CASSLLGQGTYEQYF. DNA for the CDR3: TGTGCCAGCAGCTTACTCGGGCAGGGAACCTACGAGCAGTACTTC. V usage is TRBV7-8 and J usage is TRBJ2-7, with TRBD1 as a possible D gene (5 bases). V was trimmed by 2 bases and J by 2 bases, leaving 13 bases between them. CDR3 length: 15 residues. The germline CDR1 and CDR2 sequences are SGHVS and FQNEAQ.

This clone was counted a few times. The CDR3 spells CASSLRPVNTEAFF. CDR3 nucleotides: TGTGCCAGCAGCTTACGCCCGGTGAACACTGAAGCTTTCTTT. The rearrangement links TRBV7-3 to TRBJ1-1; D not certain. V lost 2 bases to trimming and J lost 0 bases, with 7 bases between them. The CDR3 loop spans 14 amino acids. Germline V gives CDR1 SGHTA, CDR2 FQGTGA. The full variable domain, its missing parts supplied by reference TRBV7-3 and TRBJ1-1, is GAGVSQTPSNKVTEKGKYVELRCDPISGHTALYWYRQSLGQGPEFLIYFQGTGAADDSGLPNDRFFAVRPEGSVSTLKIQRTERGDSAVYLCASSLRPVNTEAFFGQGTRLTVV.

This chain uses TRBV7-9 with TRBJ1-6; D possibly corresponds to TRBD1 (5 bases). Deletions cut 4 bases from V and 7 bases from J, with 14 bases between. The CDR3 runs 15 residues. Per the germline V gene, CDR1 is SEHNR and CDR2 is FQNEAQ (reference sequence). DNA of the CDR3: TGTGCCAGCAGCTCGGGACTTGGCGGAAATTCACCCCTCCACTTT. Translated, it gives CASSSGLGGNSPLHF. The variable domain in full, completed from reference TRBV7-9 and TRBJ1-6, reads DTGVSQNPRHKITKRGQNVTFRCDPISEHNRLYWYRQTLGQGPEFLTYFQNEAQLEKSRLLSDRFSAERPKGSFSTLEIQRTEQGDSAMYLCASSSGLGGNSPLHFGNGTRLTVT.

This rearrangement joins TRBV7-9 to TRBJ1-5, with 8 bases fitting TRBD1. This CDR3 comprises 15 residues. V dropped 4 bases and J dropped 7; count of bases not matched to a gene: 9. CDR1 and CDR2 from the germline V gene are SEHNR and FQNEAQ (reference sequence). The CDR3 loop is CASSSRDRPEQPQHF. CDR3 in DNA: TGTGCCAGCAGCTCCCGGGACAGGCCCGAACAGCCCCAGCATTTT.

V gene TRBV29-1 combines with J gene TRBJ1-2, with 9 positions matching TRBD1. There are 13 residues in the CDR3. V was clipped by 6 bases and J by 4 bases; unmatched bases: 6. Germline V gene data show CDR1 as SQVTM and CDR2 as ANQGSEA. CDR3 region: CSVPGQGVYGYTF. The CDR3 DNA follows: TGCAGCGTGCCGGGACAGGGTGTCTATGGCTACACCTTC.

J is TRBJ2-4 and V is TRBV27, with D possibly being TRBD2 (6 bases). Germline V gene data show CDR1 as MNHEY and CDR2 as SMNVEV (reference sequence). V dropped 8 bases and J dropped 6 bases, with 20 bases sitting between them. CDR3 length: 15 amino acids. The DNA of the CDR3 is TGTGCCAGCCAAGAGCTACCCGGGAGAGGAAACATTCAGTACTTC. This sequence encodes CASQELPGRGNIQYF.

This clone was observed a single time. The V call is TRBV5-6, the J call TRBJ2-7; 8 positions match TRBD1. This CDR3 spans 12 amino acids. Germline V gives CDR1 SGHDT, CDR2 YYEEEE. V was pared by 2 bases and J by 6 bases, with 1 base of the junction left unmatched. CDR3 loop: CASSLQGGEQYF. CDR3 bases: TGTGCCAGCAGCTTACAGGGGGGCGAGCAGTACTTC. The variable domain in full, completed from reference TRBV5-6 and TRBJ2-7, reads DAGVTQSPTHLIKTRGQQVTLRCSPKSGHDTVSWYQQALGQGPQFIFQYYEEEERQRGNFPDRFSGHQFPNYSSELNVNALLLGDSALYLCASSLQGGEQYFGPGTRLTVT.

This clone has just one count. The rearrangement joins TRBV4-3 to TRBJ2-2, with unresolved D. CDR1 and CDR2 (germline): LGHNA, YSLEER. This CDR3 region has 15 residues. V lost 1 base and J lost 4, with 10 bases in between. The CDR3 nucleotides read TGCGCCAGCAGCCAAGCCAGGATGACCACCGGGGAGCTGTTTTTT. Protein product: CASSQARMTTGELFF.

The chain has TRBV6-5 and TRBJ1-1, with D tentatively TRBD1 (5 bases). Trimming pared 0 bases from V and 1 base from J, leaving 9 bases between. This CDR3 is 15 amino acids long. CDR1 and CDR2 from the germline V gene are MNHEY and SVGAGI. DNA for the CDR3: TGTGCCAGCAGTTACTCGGAGCAGGGGAACACTGAAGCTTTCTTT. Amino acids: CASSYSEQGNTEAFF.

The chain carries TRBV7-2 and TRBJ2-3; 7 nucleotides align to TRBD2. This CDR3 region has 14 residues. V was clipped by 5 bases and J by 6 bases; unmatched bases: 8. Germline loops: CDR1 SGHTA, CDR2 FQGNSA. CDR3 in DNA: TGTGCCAGCAGCCTCCGACGGGGGGTGGATACGCAGTATTTT. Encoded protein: CASSLRRGVDTQYF. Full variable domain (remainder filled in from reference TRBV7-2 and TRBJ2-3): GAGVSQSPSNKVTEKGKDVELRCDPISGHTALYWYRQSLGQGLEFLIYFQGNSAPDKSGLPSDRFSAERTGGSVSTLTIQRTQQEDSAVYLCASSLRRGVDTQYFGPGTRLTVL.

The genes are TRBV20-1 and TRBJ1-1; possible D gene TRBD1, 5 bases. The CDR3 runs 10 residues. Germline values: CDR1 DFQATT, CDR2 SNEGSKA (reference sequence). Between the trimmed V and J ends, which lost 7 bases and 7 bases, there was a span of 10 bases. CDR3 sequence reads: CSDRQFEAFF. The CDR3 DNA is TGCAGTGATCGACAGTTTGAAGCTTTCTTT.

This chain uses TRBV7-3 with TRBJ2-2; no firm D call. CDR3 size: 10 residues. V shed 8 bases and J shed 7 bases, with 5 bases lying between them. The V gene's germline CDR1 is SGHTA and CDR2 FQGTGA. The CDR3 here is CASGLGELFF. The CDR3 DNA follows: TGTGCCAGCGGCCTCGGGGAGCTGTTTTTT.

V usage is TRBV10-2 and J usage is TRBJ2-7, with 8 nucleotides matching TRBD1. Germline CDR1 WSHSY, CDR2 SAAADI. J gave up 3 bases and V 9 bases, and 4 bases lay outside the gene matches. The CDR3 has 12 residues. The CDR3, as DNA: TGCGCCAGTTCAGACAGGGGCTACGAGCAGTACTTC. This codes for CASSDRGYEQYF.

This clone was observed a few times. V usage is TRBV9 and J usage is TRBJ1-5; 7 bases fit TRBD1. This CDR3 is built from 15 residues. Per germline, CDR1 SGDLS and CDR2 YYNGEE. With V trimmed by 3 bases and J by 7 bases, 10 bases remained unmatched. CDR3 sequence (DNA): TGTGCCAGCAGCGCCGGGACAGAGAATTACCAGCCCCAGCATTTT. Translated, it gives CASSAGTENYQPQHF.